This record concerns one T cell receptor beta chain sequence. This record belongs to a study of T cell responses to AZD1222 COVID-19 vaccine. TCRdb's table, derived via immunoSEQ multiplex PCR, lists solely in-frame clones and lacks some. The sample records 100,000 or so clones, around 90% being singletons. This CDR3 is built from 19 residues. Germline V gives CDR1 MRHNA, CDR2 SNTAGT. Trimming cost V 5 bases and J 3 bases, with 28 bases left between them. This TCR derives from an adult in good health. The chain links TRBV6-4 to TRBJ2-5, with D perhaps matching TRBD2 (5 bases). The material sequenced was peripheral blood, taken on day 0 of AZD1222 vaccination. Here the CDR3 DNA reads TGTGCCAGCAGTATTTTAGTCCGGGATCGAGGGAGAGGTAAAGAGACCCAGTACTTC. Protein: CASSILVRDRGRGKETQYF.